These 3 T cell receptor beta chains were all obtained from the same sample, sequenced in a study of blood T cell repertoires in COVID-19. Produced via immunoSEQ multiplex PCR; TCRdb's table is partial and in-frame only. The repertoire holds roughly 100,000 clones, about 87% seen once, with about 18% in the top ten. Sequencing was performed on peripheral blood. The receptors here all came from a human donor in a cohort sampled during active COVID-19.

The V gene is TRBV9, the J gene TRBJ2-5; 10 bases agree with TRBD2. The trim removed 0 bases at V and 4 bases at J, leaving 6 bases unmatched. Looked up from germline, CDR1 is SGDLS and CDR2 is YYNGEE. The length of the CDR3 is 16 residues. CDR3 DNA: TGTGCCAGCAGCGTAGGAGCGGGGGGGCGGGCAGAGACCCAGTACTTC. This gives the protein CASSVGAGGRAETQYF. Full variable domain (rest looked up from reference TRBV9 and TRBJ2-5): DSGVTQTPKHLITATGQRVTLRCSPRSGDLSVYWYQQSLDQGLQFLIQYYNGEERAKGNILERFSAQQFPDLHSELNLSSLELGDSALYFCASSVGAGGRAETQYFGPGTRLLVL.

This clone was detected once. The chain couples TRBV5-1 to TRBJ1-1; 7 nucleotides match TRBD1. Germline trimming cut 0 bases from V and 5 bases from J; bases unmatched to any gene: 10. The CDR3 spans 16 residues. The germline V gene encodes CDR1 SGHRS and CDR2 YFSETQ. The DNA for the CDR3 is TGCGCCAGCAGCTTGGGGGATAACAGGGGTAATACTGAAGCTTTCTTT. As protein: CASSLGDNRGNTEAFF.

This chain connects TRBV9 to TRBJ2-2, with 8 bases lining up with TRBD2. J was trimmed by 1 base and V by 4 bases; bases with no gene match: 6. Germline CDR1 SGDLS, CDR2 YYNGEE. The CDR3 runs to 16 residues. The CDR3 DNA is TGTGCCAGCAGCATCAGAGCGGGGGAGAACACCGGGGAGCTGTTTTTT. Translated: CASSIRAGENTGELFF.